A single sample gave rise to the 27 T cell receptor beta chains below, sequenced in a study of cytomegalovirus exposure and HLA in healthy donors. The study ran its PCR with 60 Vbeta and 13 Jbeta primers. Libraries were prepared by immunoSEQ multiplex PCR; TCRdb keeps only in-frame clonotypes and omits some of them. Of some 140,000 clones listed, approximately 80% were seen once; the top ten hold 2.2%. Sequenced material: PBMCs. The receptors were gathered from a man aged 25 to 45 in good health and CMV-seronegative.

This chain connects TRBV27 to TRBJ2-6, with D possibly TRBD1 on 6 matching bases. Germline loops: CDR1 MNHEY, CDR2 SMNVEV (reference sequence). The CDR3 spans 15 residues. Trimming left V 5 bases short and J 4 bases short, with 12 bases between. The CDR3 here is CASSVQGAGANVLTF. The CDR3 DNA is TGTGCCAGCAGTGTACAGGGTGCCGGGGCCAACGTCCTGACTTTC.

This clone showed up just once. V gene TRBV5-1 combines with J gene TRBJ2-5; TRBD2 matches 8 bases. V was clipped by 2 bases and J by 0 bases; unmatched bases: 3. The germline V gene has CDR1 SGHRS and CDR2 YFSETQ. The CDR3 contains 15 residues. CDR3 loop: CASSFLSGNQETQYF. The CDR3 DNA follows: TGCGCCAGCAGCTTCCTTAGCGGGAACCAAGAGACCCAGTACTTC.

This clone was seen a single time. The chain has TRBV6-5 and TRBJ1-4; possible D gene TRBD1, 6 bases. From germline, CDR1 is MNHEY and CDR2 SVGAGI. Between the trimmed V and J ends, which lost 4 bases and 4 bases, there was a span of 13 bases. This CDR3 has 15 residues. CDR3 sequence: CASSSPGTSNEKLFF. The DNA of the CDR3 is TGTGCCAGCAGTTCCCCCGGGACAAGTAATGAAAAACTGTTTTTT.

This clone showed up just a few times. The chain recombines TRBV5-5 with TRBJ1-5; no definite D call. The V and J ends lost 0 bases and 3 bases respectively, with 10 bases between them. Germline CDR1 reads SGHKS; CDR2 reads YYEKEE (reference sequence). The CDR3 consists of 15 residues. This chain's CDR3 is CASSLAGNHNQPQHF. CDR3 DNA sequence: TGTGCCAGCAGCTTGGCCGGGAATCACAATCAGCCCCAGCATTTT.

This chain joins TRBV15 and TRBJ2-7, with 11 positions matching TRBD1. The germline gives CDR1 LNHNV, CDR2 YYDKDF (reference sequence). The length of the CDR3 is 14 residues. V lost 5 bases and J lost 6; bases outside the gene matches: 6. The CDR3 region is CATSLGTGGSEQYF. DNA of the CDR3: TGTGCCACCAGCCTTGGGACAGGGGGGAGCGAGCAGTACTTC.

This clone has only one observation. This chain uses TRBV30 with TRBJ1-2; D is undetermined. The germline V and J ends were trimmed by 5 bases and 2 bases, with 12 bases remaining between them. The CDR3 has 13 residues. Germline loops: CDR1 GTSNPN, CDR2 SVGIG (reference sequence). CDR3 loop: CAWARESNYGYTF. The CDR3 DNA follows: TGTGCCTGGGCCCGGGAGTCCAACTATGGCTACACCTTC. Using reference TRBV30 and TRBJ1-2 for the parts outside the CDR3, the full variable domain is SQTIHQWPATLVQPVGSPLSLECTVEGTSNPNLYWYRQAAGRGLQLLFYSVGIGQISSEVPQNLSASRPQDRQFILSSKKLLLSDSGFYLCAWARESNYGYTFGSGTRLTVV.

The chain's CDR3 is CASRPPRTGGRSNEKLFF. Here the CDR3 DNA reads TGTGCCAGCAGGCCCCCGAGGACAGGGGGCCGAAGTAATGAAAAACTGTTTTTT. The rearrangement links TRBV6-4 to TRBJ1-4; 11 bases fit TRBD1. Unmatched junction bases numbered 13, after V lost 6 bases and J lost 4 bases. Germline CDR1 is MRHNA and CDR2 is SNTAGT. The CDR3 is made up of 18 amino acids.

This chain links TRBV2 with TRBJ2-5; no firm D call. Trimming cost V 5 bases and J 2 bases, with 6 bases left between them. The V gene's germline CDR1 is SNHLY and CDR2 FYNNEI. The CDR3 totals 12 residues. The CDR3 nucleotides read TGTGCCAGCAGTCTAGTTCAAGAGACCCAGTACTTC. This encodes CASSLVQETQYF. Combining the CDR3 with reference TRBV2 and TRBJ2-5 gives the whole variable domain EPEVTQTPSHQVTQMGQEVILRCVPISNHLYFYWYRQILGQKVEFLVSFYNNEISEKSEIFDDQFSVERPDGSNFTLKIRSTKLEDSAMYFCASSLVQETQYFGPGTRLLVL.

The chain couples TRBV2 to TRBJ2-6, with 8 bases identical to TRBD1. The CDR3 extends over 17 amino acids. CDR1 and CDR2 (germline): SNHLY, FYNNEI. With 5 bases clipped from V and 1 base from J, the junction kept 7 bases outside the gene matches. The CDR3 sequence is CASSLQGEGSGANVLTF. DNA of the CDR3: TGTGCCAGCAGTTTACAGGGGGAAGGATCTGGGGCCAACGTCCTGACTTTC.

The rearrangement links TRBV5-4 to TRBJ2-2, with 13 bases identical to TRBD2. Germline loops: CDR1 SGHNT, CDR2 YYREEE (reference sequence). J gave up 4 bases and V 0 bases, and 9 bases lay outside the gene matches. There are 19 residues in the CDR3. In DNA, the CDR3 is TGTGCCAGCAGCTTGGGACGGACTAGCGGGAGTATGGGCACCGGGGAGCTGTTTTTT. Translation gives CASSLGRTSGSMGTGELFF.

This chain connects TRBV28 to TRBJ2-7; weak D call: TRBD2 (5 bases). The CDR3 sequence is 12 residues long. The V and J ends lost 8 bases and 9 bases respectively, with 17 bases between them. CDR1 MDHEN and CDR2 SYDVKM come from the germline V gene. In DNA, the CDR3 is TGTGCCAGCGGACTTAAACAGAGTTCGCAGTACTTC. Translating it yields CASGLKQSSQYF.

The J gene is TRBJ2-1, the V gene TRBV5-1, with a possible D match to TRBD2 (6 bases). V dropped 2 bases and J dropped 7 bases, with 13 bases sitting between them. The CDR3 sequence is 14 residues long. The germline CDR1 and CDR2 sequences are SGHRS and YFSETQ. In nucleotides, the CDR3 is TGCGCCAGCAGCTTAACCGGGAGCAAGAATGAGCAGTTCTTC. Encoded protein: CASSLTGSKNEQFF.

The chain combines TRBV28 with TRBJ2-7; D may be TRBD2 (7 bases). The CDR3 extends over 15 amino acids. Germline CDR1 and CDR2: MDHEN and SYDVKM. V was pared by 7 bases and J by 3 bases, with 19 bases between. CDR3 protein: CASTAPGGRSYEQYF. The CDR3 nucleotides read TGTGCCAGCACCGCTCCCGGGGGGCGGAGCTACGAGCAGTACTTC.

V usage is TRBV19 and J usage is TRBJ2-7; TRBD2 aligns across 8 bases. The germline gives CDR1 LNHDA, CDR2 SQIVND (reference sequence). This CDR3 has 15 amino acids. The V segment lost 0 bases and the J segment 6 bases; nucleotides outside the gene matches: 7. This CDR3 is CASSIDLWLAGEQYF. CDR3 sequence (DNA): TGTGCCAGTAGTATAGACTTATGGCTAGCGGGCGAGCAGTACTTC.

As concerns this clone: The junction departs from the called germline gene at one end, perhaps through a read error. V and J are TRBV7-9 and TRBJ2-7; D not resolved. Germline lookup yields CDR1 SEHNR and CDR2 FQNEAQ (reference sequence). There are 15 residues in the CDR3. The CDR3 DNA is TGTTCCAGCAGCTCCCGCCTGAGGAGCTCCTACGAGCAGTACTTC. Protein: CSSSSRLRSSYEQYF.

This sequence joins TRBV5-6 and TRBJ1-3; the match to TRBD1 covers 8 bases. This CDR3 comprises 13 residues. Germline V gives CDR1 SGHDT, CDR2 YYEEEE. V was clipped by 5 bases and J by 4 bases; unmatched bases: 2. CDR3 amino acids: CASSTGGGNTIYF. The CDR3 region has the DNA TGTGCCAGCAGTACAGGGGGAGGAAACACCATATATTTT.

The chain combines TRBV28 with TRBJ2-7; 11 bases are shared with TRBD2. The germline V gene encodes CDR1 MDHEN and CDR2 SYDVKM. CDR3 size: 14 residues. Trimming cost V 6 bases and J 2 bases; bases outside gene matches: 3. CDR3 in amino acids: CASRTLAGAYEQYF. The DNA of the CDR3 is TGTGCCAGCAGGACACTAGCGGGAGCCTACGAGCAGTACTTC.

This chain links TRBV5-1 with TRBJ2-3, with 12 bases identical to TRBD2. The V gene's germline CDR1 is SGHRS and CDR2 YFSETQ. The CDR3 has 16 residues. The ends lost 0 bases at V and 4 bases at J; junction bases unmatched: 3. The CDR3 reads CASSLGLAGAPDTQYF. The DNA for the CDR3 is TGCGCCAGCAGCTTGGGACTAGCGGGAGCTCCAGATACGCAGTATTTT.

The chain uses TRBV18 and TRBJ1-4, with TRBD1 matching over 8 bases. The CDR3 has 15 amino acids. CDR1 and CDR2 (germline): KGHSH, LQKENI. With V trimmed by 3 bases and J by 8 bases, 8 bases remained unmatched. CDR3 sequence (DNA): TGTGCCAGCTCACCCCCCGGACAGGGTAACGAAAAACTGTTTTTT. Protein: CASSPPGQGNEKLFF. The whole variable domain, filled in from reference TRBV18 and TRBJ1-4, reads NAGVMQNPRHLVRRRGQEARLRCSPMKGHSHVYWYRQLPEEGLKFMVYLQKENIIDESGMPKERFSAEFPKEGPSILRIQQVVRGDSAAYFCASSPPGQGNEKLFFGSGTQLSVL.

CDR3 bases: TGTGCCAGCAGTGAAGGAGCAGGGGGAACCTATAATTCACCCCTCCACTTT. Its translation: CASSEGAGGTYNSPLHF. The chain recombines TRBV6-1 with TRBJ1-6; 7 bases line up with TRBD1. Germline loops: CDR1 MNHNS, CDR2 SASEGT. This CDR3 is built from 17 residues. Germline trimming cut 1 base from V and 2 bases from J; bases unmatched to any gene: 5.

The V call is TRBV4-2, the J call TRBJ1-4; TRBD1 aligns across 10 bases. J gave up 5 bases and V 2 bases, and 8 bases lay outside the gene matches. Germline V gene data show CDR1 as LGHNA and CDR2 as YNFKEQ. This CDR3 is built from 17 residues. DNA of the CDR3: TGTGCCAGCAGCCAAATCGCCTCGGGACAGGGGAATGAAAAACTGTTTTTT. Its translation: CASSQIASGQGNEKLFF.

For the CDR3, the DNA is TGTGCTAGTGGCCCCTCGGCAGGGGGCTATAATGGCTACACCTTC. Amino acid sequence: CASGPSAGGYNGYTF. This chain uses TRBV12-5 with TRBJ1-2; the match to TRBD1 covers 8 bases. J was trimmed by 6 bases and V by 6 bases; bases with no gene match: 12. The germline V gene encodes CDR1 LGHNT and CDR2 FRNRAP. The CDR3 spans 15 residues.

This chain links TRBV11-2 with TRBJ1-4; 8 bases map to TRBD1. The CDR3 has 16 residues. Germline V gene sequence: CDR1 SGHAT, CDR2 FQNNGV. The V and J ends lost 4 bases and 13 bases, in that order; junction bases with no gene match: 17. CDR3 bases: TGTGCCAGCAGCTCCCTCCGGGATCAGGGGGCGCGTGGACTGTTTTTT. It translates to CASSSLRDQGARGLFF. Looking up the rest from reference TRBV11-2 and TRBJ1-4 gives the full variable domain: EAGVAQSPRYKIIEKRQSVAFWCNPISGHATLYWYQQILGQGPKLLIQFQNNGVVDDSQLPKDRFSAERLKGVDSTLKIQPAKLEDSAVYLCASSSLRDQGARGLFFGSGTQLSVL.

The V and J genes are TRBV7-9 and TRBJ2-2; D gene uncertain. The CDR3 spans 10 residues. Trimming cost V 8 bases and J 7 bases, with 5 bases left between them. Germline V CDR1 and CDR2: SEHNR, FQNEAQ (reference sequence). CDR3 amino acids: CASGDGELFF. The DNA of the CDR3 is TGTGCCAGCGGAGACGGGGAGCTGTTTTTT. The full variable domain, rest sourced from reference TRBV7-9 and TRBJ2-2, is DTGVSQNPRHKITKRGQNVTFRCDPISEHNRLYWYRQTLGQGPEFLTYFQNEAQLEKSRLLSDRFSAERPKGSFSTLEIQRTEQGDSAMYLCASGDGELFFGEGSRLTVL.

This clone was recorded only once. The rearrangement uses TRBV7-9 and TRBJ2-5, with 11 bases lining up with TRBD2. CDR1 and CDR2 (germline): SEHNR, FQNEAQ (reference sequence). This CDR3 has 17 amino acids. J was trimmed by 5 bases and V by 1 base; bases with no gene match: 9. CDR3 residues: CASSLGSILAGAETQYF. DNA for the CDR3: TGTGCCAGCAGCTTAGGTTCAATACTAGCGGGAGCGGAGACCCAGTACTTC.

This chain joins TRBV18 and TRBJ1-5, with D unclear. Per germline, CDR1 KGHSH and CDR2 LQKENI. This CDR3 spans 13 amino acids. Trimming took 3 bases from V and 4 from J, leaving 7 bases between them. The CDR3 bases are TGTGCCAGCTCACCCACAACGAATCAGCCCCAGCATTTT. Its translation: CASSPTTNQPQHF.

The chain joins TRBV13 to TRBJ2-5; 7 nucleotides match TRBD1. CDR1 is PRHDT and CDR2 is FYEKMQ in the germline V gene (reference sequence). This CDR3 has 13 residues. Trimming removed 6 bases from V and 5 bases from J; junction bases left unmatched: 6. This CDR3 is CASSSTGWETQYF. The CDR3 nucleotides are TGTGCCAGCAGTTCGACAGGGTGGGAGACCCAGTACTTC.